Each of the 22 T cell receptor beta chains below was sequenced from the same sample in a study of blood T cells in healthy people across ages. Sample-barcoded 5' priming and a J-beta primer mix drove a second PCR of 7 to 11 cycles. TCRdb reanalysed the 5' RACE reads using MiXCR and keeps one entry per CDR3 protein. The data show 1.5 million to 2 million distinct CDR3 sequences, about 35% seen once. The specimen was blood. Receptors were obtained from a woman aged 25 to 39 in good health.

The genes are TRBV4-1 and TRBJ2-1; D possibly uses TRBD1 or TRBD2 (5 bases each). The germline V and J ends were trimmed by 0 bases and 6 bases, with 12 bases remaining between them. The V gene's germline CDR1 is MGHRA and CDR2 YSYEKL. The CDR3 has 15 residues. The CDR3 nucleotides are TGCGCCAGCAGCCAAGATAGGGGAGCCCCCAATGAGCAGTTCTTC. Translation gives CASSQDRGAPNEQFF.

This clonotype was observed many times. V gene TRBV14 combines with J gene TRBJ2-3; TRBD2 agrees at 8 bases. The CDR3 is made up of 15 amino acids. Germline V gives CDR1 SGHDN, CDR2 FVKESK. The junction had 13 bases not matched to a gene; V was cut back by 8 bases and J by 6 bases. The CDR3 here is CASPTSESPADTQYF. Here the CDR3 DNA reads TGTGCCAGCCCGACTAGCGAGAGCCCCGCGGATACGCAGTATTTT.

This clonotype has at least ten counts. This chain uses TRBV5-1 with TRBJ2-1; 10 nucleotides agree with TRBD2. V lost 4 bases to trimming and J lost 4 bases; unmatched junction nucleotides: 5. CDR3 length equals 15 residues. Germline assignment: CDR1 SGHRS and CDR2 YFSETQ. CDR3 DNA: TGCGCCAGCAGCCCATGGACTAGCGGTTACAATGAGCAGTTCTTC. It yields the protein CASSPWTSGYNEQFF.

This chain links TRBV6-5 with TRBJ2-7; TRBD1 matches 9 bases. The CDR3 has 15 residues. J was trimmed by 5 bases and V by 6 bases; bases with no gene match: 11. Per germline, CDR1 MNHEY and CDR2 SVGAGI. The CDR3 loop reads CASRRTGTGIHEQYF. The CDR3 bases are TGTGCCAGCAGACGAACCGGGACAGGGATCCACGAGCAGTACTTC.

J is TRBJ1-5 and V is TRBV28, with D unresolved. This CDR3 spans 15 amino acids. Germline CDR1 and CDR2: MDHEN and SYDVKM. V shed 4 bases and J shed 1 base, with 11 bases lying between them. Here the CDR3 reads CASSSSTLSNQPQHF. The CDR3 DNA is TGTGCCAGCAGTTCCTCGACACTGAGCAATCAGCCCCAGCATTTT. The full variable domain, with the rest looked up from reference TRBV28 and TRBJ1-5, is DVKVTQSSRYLVKRTGEKVFLECVQDMDHENMFWYRQDPGLGLRLIYFSYDVKMKEKGDIPEGYSVSREKKERFSLILESASTNQTSMYLCASSSSTLSNQPQHFGDGTRLSIL.

A note on this clonotype: Compared with germline, one end of the junction differs, possibly owing to a read error. The chain links TRBV3-1 to TRBJ2-6, with a weak D call TRBD1 (5 bases). The CDR3 consists of 19 residues. Germline-derived CDR1 and CDR2 are LGHDT and YNNKEL (reference sequence). The CDR3 region is CASSQERGDYRSGANVPTF. The CDR3 coding sequence is TGTGCCAGCAGTCAAGAGCGTGGAGATTATCGCTCTGGGGCCAACGTCCCGACTTTC.

This chain connects TRBV7-9 to TRBJ1-5; D is unclear. Germline-derived CDR1 and CDR2 are SEHNR and FQNEAQ (reference sequence). The CDR3 is made up of 16 amino acids. V shed 2 bases and J shed 2 bases, with 13 bases lying between them. CDR3 sequence reads: CASSLQQPTGNQPQHF. The CDR3, as DNA: TGTGCCAGCAGCTTACAACAGCCCACCGGCAATCAGCCCCAGCATTTT.

The chain uses TRBV18 and TRBJ2-5; a possible D gene is TRBD2 (5 bases). V lost 1 base and J 2 bases, leaving 11 bases between the germline ends. This CDR3 is built from 15 residues. Germline V gene data show CDR1 as KGHSH and CDR2 as LQKENI. The DNA for the CDR3 is TGTGCCAGCTCACCACTTGCTAGCAGACAAGAGACCCAGTACTTC. The encoded protein is CASSPLASRQETQYF.

This sequence joins TRBV4-2 and TRBJ2-7; tentative D call: TRBD1 (5 bases). Germline lookup yields CDR1 LGHNA and CDR2 YNFKEQ. CDR3 length equals 15 residues. V gave up 1 base and J gave up 3 bases, with 13 bases separating them. The CDR3 is CASSQGLERGYEQYF. DNA for the CDR3: TGTGCCAGCAGCCAAGGCCTCGAAAGGGGCTACGAGCAGTACTTC.

In this sample, this clonotype turned up a few times. The V and J genes are TRBV7-3 and TRBJ2-1, with a possible D match to TRBD1 (6 bases). This CDR3 is 16 amino acids long. Trimming left V 5 bases short and J 0 bases short, with 14 bases between. Germline V gene data show CDR1 as SGHTA and CDR2 as FQGTGA. The CDR3 spells CASSPAGTSSYNEQFF. In DNA, the CDR3 is TGTGCCAGCAGCCCCGCCGGGACAAGCTCCTACAATGAGCAGTTCTTC.

This clonotype was seen many times. The V call is TRBV29-1, the J call TRBJ2-1, with D possibly matching TRBD1 (6 bases). The CDR3 loop spans 11 amino acids. The V end was cut by 6 bases, the J end by 6 bases, with 9 bases between. The germline V gene encodes CDR1 SQVTM and CDR2 ANQGSEA. CDR3 coding DNA: TGCAGCGTACGGACAGCCAATGAGCAGTTCTTC. Encoded protein: CSVRTANEQFF.

The genes are TRBV11-2 and TRBJ2-7; tentatively, D is TRBD2 (6 bases). CDR3 size: 14 residues. The V gene's germline CDR1 is SGHAT and CDR2 FQNNGV. The germline V and J ends were trimmed by 0 bases and 6 bases, with 12 bases remaining between them. CDR3 nucleotide sequence: TGTGCCAGCAGCTTAGACAACAGGCGGGGCGAGCAGTACTTC. This translates into CASSLDNRRGEQYF. Filled out from reference TRBV11-2 and TRBJ2-7, the complete variable domain reads EAGVAQSPRYKIIEKRQSVAFWCNPISGHATLYWYQQILGQGPKLLIQFQNNGVVDDSQLPKDRFSAERLKGVDSTLKIQPAKLEDSAVYLCASSLDNRRGEQYFGPGTRLTVT.

The rearrangement links TRBV4-1 to TRBJ1-1; 8 nucleotides align to TRBD1. The CDR3 has 15 residues. V lost 1 base and J lost 6; bases outside the gene matches: 7. CDR1 is MGHRA and CDR2 is YSYEKL in the germline V gene. CDR3 protein: CASSQAPYRGAEAFF. The CDR3 nucleotides are TGCGCCAGCAGCCAAGCCCCGTACAGGGGGGCTGAAGCTTTCTTT.

V gene TRBV6-1 combines with J gene TRBJ2-5; no clear D gene. The closer fit of TRBJ2-7 to the DNA end suggests the J call may be wrong. This CDR3 region has 17 residues. Germline V gene data show CDR1 as MNHNS and CDR2 as SASEGT. CDR3 sequence reads: CASSEPYGSVSSYEQYF. The CDR3 region has the DNA TGTGCCAGCAGTGAACCCTACGGGTCTGTATCCTCCTACGAGCAGTACTTC.

Many counts were recorded for this clonotype. The chain employs TRBV11-2 and TRBJ2-7, with TRBD1 matching over 9 bases. The CDR3 length is 14 residues. The trim removed 4 bases at V and 5 bases at J, leaving 6 bases unmatched. CDR1 is SGHAT, CDR2 FQNNGV, per germline. This CDR3 is CASSSLRDRDEQYF. The CDR3 nucleotides read TGTGCCAGCAGCTCGCTCCGGGACAGGGACGAGCAGTACTTC.

This clonotype was counted a few times. This rearrangement joins TRBV7-2 to TRBJ2-1, with TRBD2 identical over 11 bases. The ends lost 4 bases at V and 2 bases at J; junction bases unmatched: 16. Germline V gene sequence: CDR1 SGHTA, CDR2 FQGNSA. CDR3 length equals 20 residues. The CDR3 DNA sequence: TGTGCCAGCAGCTCCCCGGCCCTAGCGGGGGGACTATACACCTACAATGAGCAGTTCTTC. Protein sequence: CASSSPALAGGLYTYNEQFF.

V gene TRBV2 combines with J gene TRBJ1-5; maybe TRBD1 (6 bases). Germline CDR1 SNHLY, CDR2 FYNNEI. CDR3 length: 16 amino acids. V gave up 6 bases and J gave up 0 bases, with 15 bases separating them. This CDR3 is CASRGAGTYSNQPQHF. CDR3 bases: TGTGCCAGCAGGGGGGCAGGAACCTATAGCAATCAGCCCCAGCATTTT.

This clonotype was seen a handful of times. The chain uses TRBV30 and TRBJ1-2, with 9 bases identical to TRBD1. Germline CDR1 reads GTSNPN; CDR2 reads SVGIG (reference sequence). The trim removed 5 bases at V and 2 bases at J, leaving 6 bases unmatched. The CDR3 covers 14 residues. CDR3 amino acids: CAWDRGTGNYGYTF. DNA for the CDR3: TGTGCCTGGGATCGGGGGACAGGGAACTATGGCTACACCTTC. Full variable domain (missing parts from reference TRBV30 and TRBJ1-2): SQTIHQWPATLVQPVGSPLSLECTVEGTSNPNLYWYRQAAGRGLQLLFYSVGIGQISSEVPQNLSASRPQDRQFILSSKKLLLSDSGFYLCAWDRGTGNYGYTFGSGTRLTVV.

The chain uses TRBV28 and TRBJ1-5, with 7 nucleotides matching TRBD1. The CDR3 loop spans 15 amino acids. CDR1 is MDHEN and CDR2 is SYDVKM in the germline V gene. J lost 3 bases, V lost 3 bases, and 5 bases had no gene match. CDR3: CASSLGDRYNQPQHF. For the CDR3, the DNA is TGTGCCAGCAGTTTGGGGGACAGATACAATCAGCCCCAGCATTTT.

This clonotype was seen more than once but under ten times. The V gene is TRBV4-1, the J gene TRBJ2-1; D possibly corresponds to TRBD1 (6 bases). The germline CDR1 and CDR2 sequences are MGHRA and YSYEKL. Deletions cut 1 base from V and 7 bases from J, with 17 bases between. CDR3 length equals 16 residues. The CDR3 spells CASSQGSQGKWNEQFF. The CDR3, as DNA: TGCGCCAGCAGCCAAGGGAGCCAGGGGAAGTGGAATGAGCAGTTCTTC.

Concerning this clonotype itself: The germline gene is not matched at one end of the junction; a read error may be the cause. V is TRBV9 and J is TRBJ2-5, with D possibly matching TRBD2 (7 bases). The CDR3 covers 13 residues. Germline CDR1 SGDLS, CDR2 YYNGEE. CDR3 sequence reads: CASSGGGVQTRYF. In DNA, the CDR3 is TGTGCCAGCAGCGGGGGGGGCGTACAGACCCGGTACTTC.

At least ten counts were recorded for this clonotype. This chain joins TRBV29-1 and TRBJ1-2; no definite D call. Germline-derived CDR1 and CDR2 are SQVTM and ANQGSEA. With 2 bases removed from V and 2 bases from J, the gap between germline ends came to 6 bases. The CDR3 sequence is 12 residues long. The CDR3 nucleotides read TGCAGCGTTGAAAGCGGGAACTATGGCTACACCTTC. Translating it yields CSVESGNYGYTF.